This TCR beta chain came from a study of response to subunit inactivated influenza vaccine. Regarding the study as a whole: After each seasonal influenza vaccination, few new T cells are recruited, the authors suggested.

TCRdb fed the RT-PCR reads into MiXCR, producing one record per CDR3 protein. Of about 780,000 distinct CDR3 sequences in the sample, about 18% were seen once. Only a few counts were recorded for this clonotype. Its cognate antigen is unknown. Germline V gene sequence: CDR1 LGHNA, CDR2 YSLEER. V was cut by 0 bases and J by 8 bases, with 13 bases left in between. The CDR3 length is 14 residues. This sample comprised PBMCs from blood, obtained about 5 days after vaccination. V usage is TRBV4-3 and J usage is TRBJ1-1, with D unresolved. This receptor was taken from a man in his forties or fifties who received an inactivated influenza vaccine. This CDR3 reads CASSQDEDASEAFF. CDR3 DNA: TGCGCCAGCAGCCAAGACGAGGACGCATCGGAAGCTTTCTTT.